The 9 T cell receptor beta chains reported below all come from one sample, sequenced in a study of T cell changes during pregnancy in multiple sclerosis. TCRdb's table, derived via immunoSEQ multiplex PCR, lists solely in-frame clones and lacks some. The table has about 53,000 clones, about nine tenths seen once; the top ten hold around 0.49%. This specimen was CD4+ T cells from peripheral blood mononuclear cells, taken in the third trimester of pregnancy. All receptors derive from a female donor with multiple sclerosis, enrolled in a pregnancy study.

This clone was seen once. V gene TRBV6-6 combines with J gene TRBJ2-7; 13 bases align to TRBD2. Germline V gene lookup returns CDR1 MNHNY and CDR2 SVGAGI (reference sequence). The CDR3 has 15 amino acids. V lost 6 bases and J lost 1; bases outside the gene matches: 3. In nucleotides, the CDR3 is TGTGCCAGCAGCAAGACTAGCGGGGGGTCCTACGAGCAGTACTTC. This sequence encodes CASSKTSGGSYEQYF.

J is TRBJ1-5 and V is TRBV5-1, with unresolved D. Trimming took off 1 base at V and 4 bases at J, with 6 bases between the two ends. Germline CDR1 reads SGHRS; CDR2 reads YFSETQ. The CDR3 is 13 residues long. This CDR3 is CASSLTVNQPQHF. As DNA, the CDR3 is TGCGCCAGCAGCTTGACAGTGAATCAGCCCCAGCATTTT.

The V call is TRBV5-1, the J call TRBJ1-6; 10 nucleotides agree with TRBD1. The junction had 5 bases not matched to a gene; V was cut back by 4 bases and J by 10 bases. The CDR3 is 14 residues long. Germline V gives CDR1 SGHRS, CDR2 YFSETQ. CDR3 bases: TGCGCCAGCAGCCTAGGGACAGGGGAATCACCCCTCCACTTT. It yields the protein CASSLGTGESPLHF.

The gene calls are TRBV27 and TRBJ2-2; D might be TRBD1 (6 bases). V dropped 10 bases and J dropped 0 bases, with 9 bases sitting between them. CDR1 MNHEY and CDR2 SMNVEV come from the germline V gene (reference sequence). The CDR3 is 13 residues long. The CDR3 loop is CATGHANTGELFF. CDR3 in DNA: TGTGCCACGGGACATGCGAACACCGGGGAGCTGTTTTTT.

This sequence joins TRBV5-1 and TRBJ1-5; D is unclear. Germline assignment: CDR1 SGHRS and CDR2 YFSETQ. V shed 4 bases and J shed 8 bases, with 10 bases lying between them. The CDR3 is made up of 12 amino acids. CDR3 nucleotide sequence: TGCGCCAGCAGCCTGCCCGGGAAGCCCCAGCATTTT. It encodes CASSLPGKPQHF.

This chain links TRBV4-1 with TRBJ1-2; 7 bases align to TRBD1. CDR3 size: 14 residues. The germline gives CDR1 MGHRA, CDR2 YSYEKL. J was trimmed by 6 bases and V by 2 bases; bases with no gene match: 6. This CDR3 is CASSQPTQGNGYTF. DNA of the CDR3: TGCGCCAGCAGCCAACCCACACAGGGGAATGGCTACACCTTC.

The CDR3 bases are TGTGCCAGCAGCTTTGGTAGTTCCTACGAGCAGTACTTC. Encoded protein: CASSFGSSYEQYF. The chain joins TRBV7-2 to TRBJ2-7; D call uncertain. Trimming took 3 bases from V and 1 from J, leaving 7 bases between them. Germline CDR1 SGHTA, CDR2 FQGNSA. The CDR3 spans 13 residues.

V gene TRBV4-2 combines with J gene TRBJ1-4, with D uncertain. The V gene's germline CDR1 is LGHNA and CDR2 YNFKEQ. Between the trimmed V and J ends, which lost 8 bases and 2 bases, there was a span of 12 bases. There are 14 residues in the CDR3. CDR3 region: CASLRGGTNEKLFF. The CDR3 DNA reads as TGTGCCAGCCTCCGGGGAGGGACTAATGAAAAACTGTTTTTT.

Worth noting for this clone: A read error may account for a junction end that differs from germline. J is TRBJ2-3 and V is TRBV4-1; D tentatively reads TRBD1 or TRBD2 (5 bases each). The CDR3 is made up of 11 amino acids. The germline gives CDR1 MGHRA, CDR2 YSYEKL. CDR3 nucleotide sequence: TGCGTCAGCAGGGACGGACTCCGACAGTATTTT. Translating gives CVSRDGLRQYF.